Each of the 31 T cell receptor beta chains below was sequenced from the same sample in a study of T cells after posttransplantation cyclophosphamide. Here immunoSEQ multiplex PCR was the method, and the copy in TCRdb shows in-frame clones only, minus some. The sample shows thousands of clones, none of them appearing just once. Busulfan-fludarabine conditioning, marrow transplant, and cyclophosphamide on days +3 and +4 were administered. The sequenced sample was PBMCs, obtained 32 days after allogeneic stem cell transplant with posttransplant cyclophosphamide. These receptors all stem from a female patient in her fifties who received an allogeneic stem cell transplant from a related donor, was CMV-positive, and had no GVHD. T cells may partly derive from the graft donor.

By share, this clone ranks as medium-sized. This rearrangement joins TRBV10-1 to TRBJ1-2; a weak D match, TRBD1 (6 bases). Germline CDR1 reads WNHNN; CDR2 reads SYGVQD (reference sequence). Trimming removed 1 base at V and 6 bases at J, with 18 bases between. The CDR3 has 16 amino acids. The DNA of the CDR3 is TGCGCCAGCAGTGAGTGGCGGGCAACAGGGATCGATGGCTACACCTTC. It specifies CASSEWRATGIDGYTF.

This clone was detected ten times or more. The chain carries TRBV7-2 and TRBJ2-3, with 11 bases that match TRBD1. The CDR3 length is 14 residues. CDR1 is SGHTA and CDR2 is FQGNSA in the germline V gene. Here the CDR3 DNA reads TGTGCAACCAGGGACAGGGGGGGTTTAGATACGCAGTATTTT. Translated, it gives CATRDRGGLDTQYF.

This clone rates as medium-sized (0.01 to 0.1%). The CDR3 region has the DNA TGTGCCAGCAGTGACGGACTAGCGGGCTACAATGAGCAGTTCTTC. Translated: CASSDGLAGYNEQFF. V is TRBV6-1 and J is TRBJ2-1; 11 nucleotides align to TRBD2. Per the germline V gene, CDR1 is MNHNS and CDR2 is SASEGT. V shed 3 bases, J shed 3 bases, and the junction held 1 base outside the gene matches. CDR3 size: 15 residues.

By sample share, this clone is large. The chain employs TRBV2 and TRBJ1-6, with TRBD1 as a possible D gene (6 bases). V was clipped by 2 bases and J by 10 bases, with 12 bases between them. The CDR3 sequence is 14 residues long. Germline assignment: CDR1 SNHLY and CDR2 FYNNEI. CDR3 coding DNA: TGTGCCAGCAGTGAATCAGGGGTTGGGTCACCCCTCCACTTT. Amino acids: CASSESGVGSPLHF.

This clone was seen at least ten times. An end of the junction does not agree with germline; a read error may underlie this. The sample carries other DNA sequences with the same CDR3. The V gene is TRBV28, the J gene TRBJ2-1; perhaps TRBD2 as D (6 bases). The germline V gene has CDR1 MDHEN and CDR2 SYDVKM. This CDR3 contains 14 residues. CDR3 nucleotides: TGTGCCAGCAGTCCTCCGGAGGGTAGGAATGAGCAATTCTTC. Amino acid sequence: CASSPPEGRNEQFF.

This clone was seen at least ten times. The chain uses TRBV7-6 and TRBJ2-5, with 8 bases identical to TRBD1. The V gene's germline CDR1 is SGHVS and CDR2 FNYEAQ. The J segment lost 5 bases and the V segment lost 5 bases, leaving 16 bases of the junction unmatched. This CDR3 is 17 amino acids long. CDR3 protein: CASSPTPGTGGWETQYF. The CDR3 DNA sequence: TGTGCCAGCAGCCCAACGCCGGGGACAGGCGGTTGGGAGACCCAGTACTTC.

This clone was observed many times. V gene TRBV5-6 combines with J gene TRBJ2-2; D gene unclear. V dropped 1 base and J dropped 2 bases, with 9 bases sitting between them. The CDR3 runs 15 residues. From germline, CDR1 is SGHDT and CDR2 YYEEEE. The CDR3 sequence: CASSLYSINTGELFF. The CDR3 DNA follows: TGTGCCAGCAGCTTGTACAGTATCAACACCGGGGAGCTGTTTTTT. The whole variable domain, remainder taken from reference TRBV5-6 and TRBJ2-2, is DAGVTQSPTHLIKTRGQQVTLRCSPKSGHDTVSWYQQALGQGPQFIFQYYEEEERQRGNFPDRFSGHQFPNYSSELNVNALLLGDSALYLCASSLYSINTGELFFGEGSRLTVL.

This clone was observed at least ten times. The J gene is TRBJ1-2, the V gene TRBV7-2; 9 bases match TRBD1. Germline values: CDR1 SGHTA, CDR2 FQGNSA. The CDR3 runs 15 residues. The V segment lost 8 bases and the J segment 3 bases; nucleotides outside the gene matches: 10. CDR3 in amino acids: CASAAGTGSYYGYTF. Written as DNA, the CDR3 is TGTGCCAGCGCAGCCGGGACAGGGAGTTACTATGGCTACACCTTC. The full variable domain, rest sourced from reference TRBV7-2 and TRBJ1-2, is GAGVSQSPSNKVTEKGKDVELRCDPISGHTALYWYRQSLGQGLEFLIYFQGNSAPDKSGLPSDRFSAERTGGSVSTLTIQRTQQEDSAVYLCASAAGTGSYYGYTFGSGTRLTVV.

This clone was found many times. This chain links TRBV11-2 with TRBJ2-7, with 11 nucleotides matching TRBD1. This CDR3 contains 18 residues. Germline V gene lookup returns CDR1 SGHAT and CDR2 FQNNGV. J gave up 5 bases and V 3 bases, and 15 bases lay outside the gene matches. CDR3 region: CASSFRGTTGTGGDEQYV. The CDR3 nucleotides are TGTGCCAGCAGCTTTAGGGGTACTACCGGGACAGGGGGGGACGAGCAGTACGTC.

This clone ranks as medium-sized. The chain combines TRBV7-2 with TRBJ2-7; possibly TRBD2 for D (5 bases). The V and J ends lost 1 base and 5 bases respectively, with 12 bases between them. The CDR3 covers 14 residues. Germline-derived CDR1 and CDR2 are SGHTA and FQGNSA. DNA for the CDR3: TGTGCCAGCAGCTTAGGAGGGCGGCGGGACGAGCAGTACTTC. Amino acid sequence: CASSLGGRRDEQYF.

This clone was counted ten times or more. The chain carries TRBV6-2 or TRBV6-3 and TRBJ1-1; D is ambiguous. Deletions cut 5 bases from V and 5 bases from J, with 12 bases between. The CDR3 covers 13 residues. The germline CDR1 and CDR2 sequences are MNHEY and SVGEGT. This CDR3 is CASSALEGTEAFF. Here the CDR3 DNA reads TGTGCCAGCAGTGCCCTTGAGGGTACTGAAGCTTTCTTT.

This clone was seen repeatedly, ten times or more. This specimen includes other DNA sequences encoding the same CDR3. V and J are TRBV7-2 and TRBJ1-2; D uncertain. Germline CDR1 reads SGHTA; CDR2 reads FQGNSA. V dropped 2 bases and J dropped 8 bases, with 12 bases sitting between them. The CDR3 length is 13 residues. CDR3 protein: CASSLPTSVGYTF. DNA of the CDR3: TGTGCCAGCAGCTTACCGACGAGCGTCGGCTACACCTTC. The variable domain in full, with the rest retrieved from reference TRBV7-2 and TRBJ1-2, is GAGVSQSPSNKVTEKGKDVELRCDPISGHTALYWYRQSLGQGLEFLIYFQGNSAPDKSGLPSDRFSAERTGGSVSTLTIQRTQQEDSAVYLCASSLPTSVGYTFGSGTRLTVV.

This clone was recorded many times. This chain links TRBV14 with TRBJ1-2; D gene uncertain. Germline V gene lookup returns CDR1 SGHDN and CDR2 FVKESK. Trimming left V 0 bases short and J 6 bases short, with 5 bases between. The CDR3 extends over 12 amino acids. CDR3 amino acids: CASSQDFDGYTF. CDR3 nucleotide sequence: TGTGCCAGCAGCCAAGATTTCGATGGCTACACCTTC. The variable domain in full, completed from reference TRBV14 and TRBJ1-2, reads EAGVTQFPSHSVIEKGQTVTLRCDPISGHDNLYWYRRVMGKEIKFLLHFVKESKQDESGMPNNRFLAERTGGTYSTLKVQPAELEDSGVYFCASSQDFDGYTFGSGTRLTVV.

In its sample, this clone is medium-sized. The genes are TRBV6-1 and TRBJ2-4, with 7 bases fitting TRBD1. This CDR3 has 15 residues. Trimming cost V 0 bases and J 6 bases; bases outside gene matches: 5. Germline loops: CDR1 MNHNS, CDR2 SASEGT. The CDR3 nucleotides read TGTGCCAGCAGTGAAGCAGGGGGCAGGGCAAACATTCAGTACTTC. Amino acid sequence: CASSEAGGRANIQYF.

Within the sample, this clone is medium-sized. The gene calls are TRBV4-2 and TRBJ2-7; 7 bases map to TRBD1. Per germline, CDR1 LGHNA and CDR2 YNFKEQ. The length of the CDR3 is 12 residues. The ends lost 6 bases at V and 10 bases at J; junction bases unmatched: 9. CDR3 bases: TGTGCCAGCAGTTACCGACAGGGCTTCCAGTACTTC. Residues: CASSYRQGFQYF.

In its sample, this clone is medium-sized. The V gene is TRBV19, the J gene TRBJ1-4; D perhaps matches TRBD1 (5 bases). The CDR3 runs 16 residues. V lost 4 bases and J 4 bases, leaving 16 bases between the germline ends. CDR1 is LNHDA and CDR2 is SQIVND in the germline V gene (reference sequence). As DNA, the CDR3 is TGTGCCAGTAGTACTCCCCAGGGACTACTTAATGAAAAACTGTTTTTT. Translating it yields CASSTPQGLLNEKLFF.

By share, this clone ranks as medium-sized. This chain joins TRBV5-1 and TRBJ2-1; TRBD1 agrees at 9 bases. V gave up 2 bases and J gave up 6 bases; unmatched junction bases: 3. The CDR3 totals 14 residues. Germline lookup yields CDR1 SGHRS and CDR2 YFSETQ. CDR3 sequence: CASSLGTGTNEQFF. In DNA form, the CDR3 reads TGCGCCAGCAGCTTAGGGACAGGGACCAATGAGCAGTTCTTC. The whole variable domain, filled in from reference TRBV5-1 and TRBJ2-1, reads KAGVTQTPRYLIKTRGQQVTLSCSPISGHRSVSWYQQTPGQGLQFLFEYFSETQRNKGNFPGRFSGRQFSNSRSEMNVSTLELGDSALYLCASSLGTGTNEQFFGPGTRLTVL.

This clone was detected many times. The chain combines TRBV11-1 with TRBJ2-1; 7 nucleotides align to TRBD2. Germline values: CDR1 SGHAT, CDR2 FQDESV (reference sequence). The trim removed 5 bases at V and 4 bases at J, leaving 14 bases unmatched. The CDR3 has 17 residues. The CDR3 DNA reads TGTGCCAGCAGCGCATCATCGGCTAGCGGACGATACAATGAGCAGTTCTTC. Translating gives CASSASSASGRYNEQFF.

This clone rates as medium-sized (0.01 to 0.1%). The rearrangement links TRBV7-8 to TRBJ2-4, with 15 bases matching TRBD2. Germline V gene data show CDR1 as SGHVS and CDR2 as FQNEAQ. Trimming cost V 5 bases and J 6 bases; bases outside gene matches: 8. This CDR3 comprises 17 residues. CDR3: CASSHGLAGGYGNIQYF. The CDR3 DNA follows: TGTGCCAGCAGCCACGGACTAGCGGGAGGGTACGGAAACATTCAGTACTTC.

The table lists this clone with many counts. The rearrangement links TRBV5-8 to TRBJ1-2; perhaps TRBD1 as D (5 bases). Trimming stripped 0 bases from V and 2 bases from J, with 11 bases between. The CDR3 is 15 residues long. Germline CDR1 reads SGHTS; CDR2 reads YDEGEE. In DNA, the CDR3 is TGTGCCAGCAGCTTGGTGCCAGGGAGCAACTATGGCTACACCTTC. Encoded protein: CASSLVPGSNYGYTF.

This clone is labeled as medium-sized. CDR3 sequence (DNA): TGTGCCAGCAGTTTATTCGGAGGGGGAGGAAACACCATATATTTT. Residues: CASSLFGGGGNTIYF. The J gene is TRBJ1-3, the V gene TRBV28; maybe TRBD1 (6 bases). The germline gives CDR1 MDHEN, CDR2 SYDVKM. V was trimmed by 1 base and J by 4 bases, leaving 11 bases between them. CDR3 size: 15 residues.

The sample holds many counts of this clone. This sequence joins TRBV28 and TRBJ2-3; weak D call: TRBD1 (5 bases). CDR1 is MDHEN, CDR2 SYDVKM, per germline. This CDR3 contains 13 residues. V lost 4 bases to trimming and J lost 1 base, with 6 bases between them. CDR3 protein: CASSSQGTDTQYF. In DNA, the CDR3 is TGTGCCAGCAGTTCACAGGGCACAGATACGCAGTATTTT.

This clone is deemed large (0.1 to 1%). The genes are TRBV27 and TRBJ1-2; D possibly corresponds to TRBD1 (6 bases). CDR1 is MNHEY and CDR2 is SMNVEV in the germline V gene (reference sequence). The CDR3 spans 15 residues. V lost 0 bases and J lost 6, with 14 bases in between. CDR3 coding DNA: TGTGCCAGCAGTTTATCGAGGGGGGGCGCTGATGGCTACACCTTC. The encoded protein is CASSLSRGGADGYTF.

In this sample, this clone is medium-sized (0.01 to 0.1%). The CDR3 here is CASSLVPSGYYEQYF. In DNA form, the CDR3 reads TGTGCCAGCAGCCTAGTCCCCTCCGGGTACTACGAGCAGTACTTC. The chain couples TRBV7-3 to TRBJ2-7, with D unresolved. The CDR3 is made up of 15 amino acids. Germline V gives CDR1 SGHTA, CDR2 FQGTGA. Trimming removed 5 bases from V and 3 bases from J, with 17 bases in between. Filled out from reference TRBV7-3 and TRBJ2-7, the complete variable domain reads GAGVSQTPSNKVTEKGKYVELRCDPISGHTALYWYRQSLGQGPEFLIYFQGTGAADDSGLPNDRFFAVRPEGSVSTLKIQRTERGDSAVYLCASSLVPSGYYEQYFGPGTRLTVT.

This clone appeared many times. The chain joins TRBV24-1 to TRBJ2-3, with a weak D call TRBD1 (6 bases). Germline lookup yields CDR1 KGHDR and CDR2 SFDVKD. V was cut by 4 bases and J by 4 bases, with 11 bases left in between. The CDR3 contains 14 residues. The CDR3 coding sequence is TGTGCCACCAGTGAGGTTACAGGGCCAGATACGCAGTATTTT. Protein: CATSEVTGPDTQYF.

This clone is judged medium-sized. The V call is TRBV12-3 or TRBV12-4, the J call TRBJ1-1, with unresolved D. The CDR3 spans 12 residues. V lost 6 bases to trimming and J lost 4 bases, with 9 bases between them. DNA of the CDR3: TGTGCCAGCAGCTCAGGTATCACTGAAGCTTTCTTT. This encodes CASSSGITEAFF.

About this clone: A much larger clone sits a single nucleotide away, making a read error possible. The chain joins TRBV27 to TRBJ1-2; 7 bases fit TRBD1. CDR3 length: 14 residues. Germline V gives CDR1 MNHEY, CDR2 SMNVEV (reference sequence). V shed 6 bases and J 14 bases; nucleotides not matched to a gene: 18. The CDR3 DNA reads as TGTGCCAGCAGGGTCTGGGGTGACAGGGAGCTCCCTACCTTC. Protein sequence: CASRVWGDRELPTF.

This clone was detected ten times or more. The rearrangement joins TRBV12-3 or TRBV12-4 to TRBJ2-7; 12 bases map to TRBD2. V lost 4 bases and J lost 0; bases outside the gene matches: 4. CDR3 size: 16 residues. CDR3 nucleotides: TGTGCCAGCAGTTCGAAGACTAGCGGGAGCTCCTACGAGCAGTACTTC. It is translated as CASSSKTSGSSYEQYF.

This clone is classed as medium-sized. This chain uses TRBV10-2 with TRBJ1-4; D is unresolved. From germline, CDR1 is WSHSY and CDR2 SAAADI. V dropped 3 bases and J dropped 6 bases, with 14 bases sitting between them. The CDR3 is 15 amino acids. CDR3 sequence: CASSEGSDGYEKLFF. As DNA, the CDR3 is TGCGCCAGCAGTGAAGGCAGCGACGGCTATGAAAAACTGTTTTTT.

This clone is medium-sized. The rearrangement links TRBV2 to TRBJ1-2; D is ambiguous. V was cut by 3 bases and J by 2 bases, with 7 bases left in between. Germline V gives CDR1 SNHLY, CDR2 FYNNEI. The CDR3 totals 13 residues. The CDR3, as DNA: TGTGCCAGCAGTGAGAGGGCAAACTATGGCTACACCTTC. Amino acid sequence: CASSERANYGYTF.

The sample holds many counts of this clone. V and J are TRBV7-6 and TRBJ2-1; D is ambiguous. Germline loops: CDR1 SGHVS, CDR2 FNYEAQ. The germline V and J ends were trimmed by 6 bases and 6 bases, with 15 bases remaining between them. The CDR3 sequence is 14 residues long. The CDR3 reads CASRATLSSNEQFF. The CDR3 bases are TGTGCCAGCAGGGCAACCCTGTCTAGCAATGAGCAGTTCTTC.